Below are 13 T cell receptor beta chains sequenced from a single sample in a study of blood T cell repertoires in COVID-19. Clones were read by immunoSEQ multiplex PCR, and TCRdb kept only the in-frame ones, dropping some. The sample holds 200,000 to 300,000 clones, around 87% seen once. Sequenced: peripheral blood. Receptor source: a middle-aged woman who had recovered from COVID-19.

The CDR3, as DNA: TGTGCCAGCAGCCCCAGGGCCCCATATGGCTACACCTTC. Translation: CASSPRAPYGYTF. The V call is TRBV11-2, the J call TRBJ1-2; the D gene is possibly TRBD1 (5 bases). V was pared by 5 bases and J by 5 bases, with 12 bases between. The CDR3 is 13 residues long. CDR1 and CDR2 (germline): SGHAT, FQNNGV.

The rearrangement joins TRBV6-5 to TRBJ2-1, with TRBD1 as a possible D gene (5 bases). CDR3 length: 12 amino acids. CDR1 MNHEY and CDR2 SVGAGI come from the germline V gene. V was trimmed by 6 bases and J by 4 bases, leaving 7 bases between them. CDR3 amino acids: CASRGPYNEQFF. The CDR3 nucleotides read TGTGCCAGCAGGGGGCCGTACAATGAGCAGTTCTTC.

The CDR3 nucleotides are TGCGCCAGCAGCCCCGACAGGGGGTCCGACTATGGCTACACCTTC. It is translated as CASSPDRGSDYGYTF. V is TRBV5-1 and J is TRBJ1-2, with TRBD1 identical over 9 bases. The CDR3 is made up of 15 amino acids. Trimming cost V 4 bases and J 3 bases; bases outside gene matches: 7. Germline V lookup: CDR1 SGHRS, CDR2 YFSETQ.

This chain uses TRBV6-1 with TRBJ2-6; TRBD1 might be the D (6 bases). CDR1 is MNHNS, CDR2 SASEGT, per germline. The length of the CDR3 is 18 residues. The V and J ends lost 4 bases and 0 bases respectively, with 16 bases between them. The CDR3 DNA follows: TGTGCCAGCAGTGGAACCGGGACACCGGGCTCTGGGGCCAACGTCCTGACTTTC. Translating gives CASSGTGTPGSGANVLTF.

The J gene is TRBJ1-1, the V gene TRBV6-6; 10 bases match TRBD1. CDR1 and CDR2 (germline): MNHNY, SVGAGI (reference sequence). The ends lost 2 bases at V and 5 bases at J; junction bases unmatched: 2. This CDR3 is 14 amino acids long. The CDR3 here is CASSYAGQGTEAFF. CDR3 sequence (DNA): TGTGCCAGCAGTTACGCGGGACAGGGGACTGAAGCTTTCTTT.

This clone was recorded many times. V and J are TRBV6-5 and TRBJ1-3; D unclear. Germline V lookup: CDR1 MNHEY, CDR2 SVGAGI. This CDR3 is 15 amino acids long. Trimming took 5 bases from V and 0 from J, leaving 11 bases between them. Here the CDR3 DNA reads TGTGCCAGCAGTCGGCAGGCGTCCTCTGGAAACACCATATATTTT. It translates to CASSRQASSGNTIYF.

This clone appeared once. The CDR3 is CASSSGQKLKFTDTQYF. CDR3 bases: TGTGCCAGCAGCTCCGGACAGAAGCTCAAATTCACAGATACGCAGTATTTT. V gene TRBV7-6 combines with J gene TRBJ2-3, with D perhaps matching TRBD1 (6 bases). CDR1 and CDR2 (germline): SGHVS, FNYEAQ. Trimming removed 4 bases at V and 2 bases at J, with 19 bases between. The length of the CDR3 is 17 residues.

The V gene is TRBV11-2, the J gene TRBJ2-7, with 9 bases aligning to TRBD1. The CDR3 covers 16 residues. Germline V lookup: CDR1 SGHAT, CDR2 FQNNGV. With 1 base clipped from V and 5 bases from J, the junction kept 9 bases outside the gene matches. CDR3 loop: CASSLGSGTGSNEQYF. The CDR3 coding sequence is TGTGCCAGCAGCTTAGGTTCCGGGACAGGGAGTAACGAGCAGTACTTC.

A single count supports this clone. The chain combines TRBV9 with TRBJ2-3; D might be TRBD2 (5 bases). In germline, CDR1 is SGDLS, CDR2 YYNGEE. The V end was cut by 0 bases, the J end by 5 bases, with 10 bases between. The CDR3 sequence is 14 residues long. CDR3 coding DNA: TGTGCCAGCAGCGTAGCGGGGTTCGGAGATACGCAGTATTTT. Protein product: CASSVAGFGDTQYF.

The CDR3 DNA is TGTGCCAGCAGTCTGGGACTAGCGGGGACGTTCTTC. It specifies CASSLGLAGTFF. This chain connects TRBV2 to TRBJ2-1, with 13 bases matching TRBD2. The junction had 4 bases not matched to a gene; V was cut back by 5 bases and J by 15 bases. Germline CDR1 reads SNHLY; CDR2 reads FYNNEI. This CDR3 region has 12 residues. Variable domain in full (rest from reference TRBV2 and TRBJ2-1): EPEVTQTPSHQVTQMGQEVILRCVPISNHLYFYWYRQILGQKVEFLVSFYNNEISEKSEIFDDQFSVERPDGSNFTLKIRSTKLEDSAMYFCASSLGLAGTFFGPGTRLTVL.

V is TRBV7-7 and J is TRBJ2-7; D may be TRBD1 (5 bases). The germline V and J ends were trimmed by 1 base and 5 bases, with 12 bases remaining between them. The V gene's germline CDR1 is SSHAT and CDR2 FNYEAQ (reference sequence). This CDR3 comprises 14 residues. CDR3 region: CASSLGRQGDEQYF. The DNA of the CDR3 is TGTGCCAGCAGCTTAGGGCGGCAGGGCGACGAGCAGTACTTC.

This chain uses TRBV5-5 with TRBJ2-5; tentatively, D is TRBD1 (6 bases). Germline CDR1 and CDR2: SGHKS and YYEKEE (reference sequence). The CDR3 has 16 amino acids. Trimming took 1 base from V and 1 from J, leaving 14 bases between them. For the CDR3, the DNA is TGTGCCAGCAGCTTGAGGGGGTCGGGGACCCAAGAGACCCAGTACTTC. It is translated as CASSLRGSGTQETQYF.

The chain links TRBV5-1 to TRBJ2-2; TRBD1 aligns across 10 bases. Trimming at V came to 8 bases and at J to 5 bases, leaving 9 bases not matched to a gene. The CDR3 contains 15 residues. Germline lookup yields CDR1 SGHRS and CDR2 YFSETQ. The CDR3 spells CASGSGTGATGELFF. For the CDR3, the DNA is TGCGCCAGTGGCTCCGGGACAGGGGCAACCGGGGAGCTGTTTTTT.